This TCR beta chain was observed in a study of cytomegalovirus exposure and HLA in healthy donors. At the level of the study: Some 85 million unique TCRs, all from HLA-typed donors, were included in an early release of the data. Regarding the study as a whole: An assumption of roughly uniform sequencing depth across donors underlay the presence/absence analyses. CMV serostatus was the only recorded immune exposure for donors. Reported results showed that the classifier diagnosed cytomegalovirus status with high specificity and sensitivity.

The CDR3 extends over 15 amino acids. Germline V CDR1 and CDR2: SGHRS, YFSETQ. V was cut by 4 bases and J by 0 bases, with 11 bases left in between. A multiplex PCR was run with 60 Vbeta primers and 13 Jbeta primers. Measured with immunoSEQ multiplex PCR; TCRdb has only the in-frame clones, and not every one. The sample holds about 160,000 clones; 65% to 85% are singletons and the top ten take 1% to 1.5%. Regarding this clone: Its antigen is undetermined.

Sequencing was done on a sample of PBMCs. The chain combines TRBV5-1 with TRBJ2-1; TRBD2 might be the D (5 bases). This clonotype was obtained from a man in his forties or fifties in good health and CMV-seropositive. The CDR3 here is CASSLGVSSYNEQFF. In DNA form, the CDR3 reads TGCGCCAGCAGCCTCGGGGTCAGCTCCTACAATGAGCAGTTCTTC.